This passage covers 18 T cell receptor beta chains from one sample sequenced in a study of T cell responses to AZD1222 COVID-19 vaccine. Produced via immunoSEQ multiplex PCR; TCRdb's table is partial and in-frame only. Of about 200,000 clones listed, about 93% were seen once; the top ten hold approximately 1%. This sample comprised peripheral blood, obtained on day 0 of MenACWY control vaccination. Receptors were obtained from an adult in good health.

The V call is TRBV29-1, the J call TRBJ1-1, with D tentatively TRBD1 (5 bases). The CDR3 spans 12 residues. V dropped 3 bases and J dropped 5 bases, with 10 bases sitting between them. Germline V gene sequence: CDR1 SQVTM, CDR2 ANQGSEA. The CDR3 sequence: CSVDRVGTEAFF. The CDR3 DNA reads as TGCAGCGTTGACAGGGTGGGAACTGAAGCTTTCTTT.

V and J are TRBV7-2 and TRBJ2-1; TRBD2 agrees at 7 bases. V trimming: 4 bases; J trimming: 3 bases; junction bases outside the gene matches: 3. The CDR3 extends over 14 amino acids. Germline loops: CDR1 SGHTA, CDR2 FQGNSA. CDR3 DNA sequence: TGTGCCAGCAGCTCTAGCGGTTTCTACAATGAGCAGTTCTTC. It specifies CASSSSGFYNEQFF.

The chain is built from TRBV3-1 (or the pseudogene TRBV3-2) and TRBJ2-2; 9 nucleotides agree with TRBD1. The germline CDR1 and CDR2 sequences are LGHDT and YNNKEL (reference sequence). V dropped 4 bases and J dropped 6; count of bases not matched to a gene: 6. The CDR3 sequence is 15 residues long. The CDR3 DNA reads TGTGCCAGCAGCCGAAACAGGGGGCATGCCGGGGAGCTGTTTTTT. This translates into CASSRNRGHAGELFF.

This sequence joins TRBV3-1 (or the pseudogene TRBV3-2) and TRBJ1-5; D possibly corresponds to TRBD1 (6 bases). V was clipped by 0 bases and J by 0 bases, with 21 bases between them. This CDR3 spans 20 amino acids. Germline loops: CDR1 LGHDT, CDR2 YNNKEL (reference sequence). DNA of the CDR3: TGTGCCAGCAGCCAAGACAAGGGGGGCGCAAAAAGGGATAGCAATCAGCCCCAGCATTTT. As protein: CASSQDKGGAKRDSNQPQHF.

CDR3 loop: CASRPSKGQGAIGELFF. CDR3 nucleotides: TGTGCCAGCCGACCCTCGAAAGGACAGGGGGCAATCGGGGAGCTGTTTTTT. V usage is TRBV2 and J usage is TRBJ2-2, with TRBD1 matching 11 bases. V lost 8 bases to trimming and J lost 7 bases; unmatched junction nucleotides: 15. CDR1 is SNHLY, CDR2 FYNNEI, per germline. The CDR3 extends over 17 amino acids.

V is TRBV7-8 and J is TRBJ1-3; unclear D gene. V lost 5 bases, J lost 3 bases, and 11 bases lay in between. This CDR3 is 14 amino acids long. In germline, CDR1 is SGHVS, CDR2 FQNEAQ. The CDR3 sequence: CASSPPAIGNTIYF. The CDR3 DNA reads TGTGCCAGCAGCCCCCCGGCCATTGGAAACACCATATATTTT.

This chain links TRBV6-5 with TRBJ1-2; TRBD1 is a possible D gene (6 bases). CDR3 length: 12 amino acids. V was cut by 6 bases and J by 3 bases, with 8 bases left in between. The germline V gene encodes CDR1 MNHEY and CDR2 SVGAGI. CDR3: CASSSGDYGYTF. CDR3 DNA: TGTGCCAGCAGCTCAGGGGACTATGGCTACACCTTC.

The chain links TRBV5-4 to TRBJ2-3; D is uncertain. With 1 base removed from V and 3 bases from J, the gap between germline ends came to 9 bases. The CDR3 runs 14 residues. Germline V lookup: CDR1 SGHNT, CDR2 YYREEE (reference sequence). CDR3 sequence reads: CASSLKVSTDTQYF. CDR3 bases: TGTGCCAGCAGCTTGAAGGTATCAACAGATACGCAGTATTTT.

The chain has TRBV5-4 and TRBJ2-7; D possibly uses TRBD1 or TRBD2 (6 bases each). V was cut by 0 bases and J by 3 bases, with 13 bases left in between. CDR3 length: 15 residues. The V gene's germline CDR1 is SGHNT and CDR2 YYREEE (reference sequence). The CDR3 DNA sequence: TGTGCCAGCAGCTTGGGTGGGGGGCTGCGCTACGAGCAGTACTTC. This encodes CASSLGGGLRYEQYF.

The chain recombines TRBV19 with TRBJ1-5; 9 bases line up with TRBD1. The CDR3 length is 17 residues. Unmatched junction bases numbered 10, after V lost 3 bases and J lost 4 bases. CDR1 is LNHDA, CDR2 SQIVND, per germline (reference sequence). This CDR3 is CASSIFGTGLGNQPQHF. CDR3 DNA: TGTGCCAGTAGTATTTTCGGGACAGGGCTAGGGAATCAGCCCCAGCATTTT.

The rearrangement joins TRBV5-1 to TRBJ1-1; D not certain. V lost 0 bases and J lost 4, with 13 bases in between. The germline V gene encodes CDR1 SGHRS and CDR2 YFSETQ. The CDR3 covers 15 residues. CDR3 sequence reads: CASSLEAGPSTEAFF. The DNA for the CDR3 is TGCGCCAGCAGCTTGGAGGCAGGACCAAGCACTGAAGCTTTCTTT.

The genes are TRBV7-9 and TRBJ2-1; 7 nucleotides agree with TRBD1. Per the germline V gene, CDR1 is SEHNR and CDR2 is FQNEAQ (reference sequence). Trimming took 5 bases from V and 2 from J; bases not matched to a gene: 6. CDR3 length: 15 residues. CDR3 nucleotides: TGTGCCAGCAGCCCGGGACAGAGCACCTACAATGAGCAGTTCTTC. Amino acids: CASSPGQSTYNEQFF.

The rearrangement joins TRBV27 to TRBJ1-4; 8 positions match TRBD1. This CDR3 is built from 16 residues. CDR1 and CDR2 (germline): MNHEY, SMNVEV (reference sequence). The trim removed 2 bases at V and 3 bases at J, leaving 5 bases unmatched. DNA for the CDR3: TGTGCCAGCAGTTTACTGACAGGGGTCGCTAATGAAAAACTGTTTTTT. Residues: CASSLLTGVANEKLFF.

The chain recombines TRBV3-1 (or the pseudogene TRBV3-2) with TRBJ1-2; D is perhaps TRBD1 (5 bases). The V end was cut by 5 bases, the J end by 4 bases, with 14 bases between. Germline V gene sequence: CDR1 LGHDT, CDR2 YNNKEL (reference sequence). This CDR3 contains 14 residues. The DNA for the CDR3 is TGTGCCAGCAGCGACCGACAGACCCTCTATGGCTACACCTTC. Its protein product is CASSDRQTLYGYTF.

The chain employs TRBV12-3 or TRBV12-4 and TRBJ1-3; no definite D call. V shed 4 bases and J shed 11 bases, with 9 bases lying between them. The CDR3 is 11 amino acids. CDR3 residues: CASSSARAIYF. In DNA, the CDR3 is TGTGCCAGCAGTTCGGCCCGGGCCATATATTTT.

The CDR3 protein is CASSFSQGNNSPLHF. The CDR3 DNA reads TGTGCCAGCAGTTTTTCACAGGGGAATAATTCACCCCTCCACTTT. This chain joins TRBV28 and TRBJ1-6, with 7 positions matching TRBD1. Germline assignment: CDR1 MDHEN and CDR2 SYDVKM. The CDR3 consists of 15 residues. Unmatched junction bases numbered 4, after V lost 3 bases and J lost 5 bases.

This chain links TRBV7-9 with TRBJ1-4, with 12 bases aligning to TRBD1. The CDR3 spans 16 residues. Trimming at V came to 4 bases and at J to 7 bases, leaving 7 bases not matched to a gene. Per germline, CDR1 SEHNR and CDR2 FQNEAQ (reference sequence). CDR3 coding DNA: TGTGCCAGCAGCTCCCAAGGGGACAGGGGGCTTGAAAAACTGTTTTTT. It yields the protein CASSSQGDRGLEKLFF. The whole variable domain, filled in from reference TRBV7-9 and TRBJ1-4, reads DTGVSQNPRHKITKRGQNVTFRCDPISEHNRLYWYRQTLGQGPEFLTYFQNEAQLEKSRLLSDRFSAERPKGSFSTLEIQRTEQGDSAMYLCASSSQGDRGLEKLFFGSGTQLSVL.

The gene calls are TRBV2 and TRBJ2-1; D unclear. Trimming pared 11 bases from V and 4 bases from J, leaving 12 bases between. CDR1 SNHLY and CDR2 FYNNEI come from the germline V gene. The CDR3 sequence is 12 residues long. CDR3: CAGRALYNEQFF. CDR3 DNA sequence: TGTGCCGGCCGGGCCCTATACAATGAGCAGTTCTTC.